A selection of T cell receptor beta chains follows, all from one sample in a study of blood T cell repertoires in COVID-19. Repertoires were generated with immunoSEQ multiplex PCR, while TCRdb's copy carries only in-frame clones and drops some. The table records 250,000 to 300,000 clones, around 84% of them present only once. The sample consisted of PBMCs or T cells enriched from blood (not recorded which). The receptors originated from a woman aged 45-65 years who had been exposed to COVID-19. Each CDR3 is given with its conserved first and last residue. Fields, in order: D gene, clone size, J gene, V gene, CDR3 DNA, CDR3 protein. The D gene is left open where the match is weak. Rows give clone size only sometimes, using once, few, many, or a class for an expanded clone.

- - TRBJ1-5 TRBV2 TGTGCCAGCAGTAGAGTTAGTTACAATCAGCCCCAGCATTTT CASSRVSYNQPQHF
- - TRBJ1-1 TRBV19 TGTGCCAGTAGCCACTCGCCAGGGTTGAGTGAAGCTTTCTTT CASSHSPGLSEAFF
- - TRBJ1-1 TRBV28 TGTGCCAGCAGTCTCCGCCCGGGGGGCACTGAAGCTTTCTTT CASSLRPGGTEAFF
TRBD1 - TRBJ1-2 TRBV9 TGTGCCAGCAGCGTAGATCCGGGTGCAGGGGACAGCCGGGCCCATAACTATGGCTACACCTTC CASSVDPGAGDSRAHNYGYTF
- - TRBJ2-1 TRBV5-1 TGCGCCAGCGCTCTGATCGGGGGTCACTCGGGTGAGCAGTTCTTC CASALIGGHSGEQFF
- - TRBJ1-4 TRBV5-6 TGTGCCAGCAGCTCACCCCCTGGCAGAGGAAGAGAACTGTTTTTT CASSSPPGRGRELFF
TRBD1 - TRBJ1-2 TRBV30 TGTGCCTGGAGTGTCGGGACAGGCAACTATGGCTACACCTTC CAWSVGTGNYGYTF
- - TRBJ2-3 TRBV5-1 TGCGCCAGCAGCCCCTATATTGGTGATACGCAGTATTTT CASSPYIGDTQYF
- - TRBJ1-1 TRBV19 TGTGCCAGTAGTATTCGAGGCATGAACACTGAAGCTTTCTTT CASSIRGMNTEAFF
- - TRBJ1-2 TRBV21-1 TGTGCCAGCAGCAAAGCGCCAAAGCTGGGACAGATCTATGGCTACACCTTC CASSKAPKLGQIYGYTF
TRBD2 - TRBJ2-1 TRBV20-1 TGCAGTGCTAGTGGCCTTACTAGCGGGTCCTACAATGAGCAGTTCTTC CSASGLTSGSYNEQFF
TRBD1 - TRBJ1-5 TRBV6-2/TRBV6-3 TGTGCCAGCAACCCGGGACAGGTCAATCAGCCCCAGCATTTT CASNPGQVNQPQHF
TRBD1 - TRBJ1-5 TRBV7-9 TGTGCCAGCACCCAGGGGGGTGGCAATCAGCCCCAGCATTTT CASTQGGGNQPQHF
TRBD1 - TRBJ1-2 TRBV3-1/TRBV3-2 TGTGCCAGCAGCCAAGATGTTACAGGGGAATATGGCTACACCTTC CASSQDVTGEYGYTF
- - TRBJ1-6 TRBV27 TGTGCCAGCAGATTAGCCGAGGCTCTACTAGGTTCACCCCTCCACTTT CASRLAEALLGSPLHF
- - TRBJ1-2 TRBV24-1 TGTGCCACCAGTGACCCTGGCGTGGCGGGCGGTATTTATGGCTACACCTTC CATSDPGVAGGIYGYTF
- - TRBJ2-1 TRBV6-1 TGTGCCAGCAGTGAGGTTTTTAGCTCCTACAATGAGCAGTTCTTC CASSEVFSSYNEQFF
- - TRBJ1-2 TRBV3-1/TRBV3-2 TGTGCCAGCAGCCAAGTGGCAGGGTCGTATGGCTACACCTTC CASSQVAGSYGYTF
TRBD1 - TRBJ1-1 TRBV2 TGTGCCAGCAGAGCGACAGGGGTGACTGAAGCTTTCTTT CASRATGVTEAFF
TRBD1 - TRBJ1-4 TRBV5-1 TGCGCCAGCAGCTTGGGGGACAGGGTGAGCGAAAAACTGTTTTTT CASSLGDRVSEKLFF
- - TRBJ2-7 TRBV7-9 TGTGCCAGCAGTCCCAGTAACAGGGAGTCCCACGAGCAGTACTTC CASSPSNRESHEQYF
- - TRBJ2-4 TRBV18 TGTGCCAGCTCACCACAAAAGGAGGCCAAAAACATTCAGTACTTC CASSPQKEAKNIQYF
- - TRBJ1-2 TRBV19 TGTGCCAGTAGCACCATAGCATTCCGGGACACTCATCCCGGGTCTGGCTACACCTTC CASSTIAFRDTHPGSGYTF
- once TRBJ1-3 TRBV7-9 TGTGCCAGCAGCTTAGGCCGGAGTTACTCTGGAAACACCATATATTTT CASSLGRSYSGNTIYF
- once TRBJ2-4 TRBV6-5 TGTGCCAGCAGTAGAAGCGACATTCAGTACTTC CASSRSDIQYF
- - TRBJ1-1 TRBV29-1 TGCAGCTCACAGGGTTTGGGAACTGAAGCTTTCTTT CSSQGLGTEAFF
- once TRBJ2-7 TRBV28 TGTGCCAGCAGTTTCTTCCGGGACTGGAGCTCCTACGAGCAGTACTTC CASSFFRDWSSYEQYF
- - TRBJ1-1 TRBV6-5 TGTGCCAGCAGCCCCTCTCTGAACACTGAAGCTTTCTTT CASSPSLNTEAFF
- - TRBJ1-1 TRBV5-1 TGCGCCAGCAGCGCCGGACAGCGGATGATGAACACTGAAGCTTTCTTT CASSAGQRMMNTEAFF
- - TRBJ1-2 TRBV7-2 TGTGCCAGCAGCTTTCGCCCAGGGTTGATAACTGGCTACACCTTC CASSFRPGLITGYTF
TRBD1 - TRBJ1-6 TRBV14 TGTGCCAGCAGCCAAATGACAGGGGTCGGGTCACCCCTCCACTTT CASSQMTGVGSPLHF
- - TRBJ1-2 TRBV24-1 TGTGCCACCAGTGATTTAACAGGCTATGGCTACACCTTC CATSDLTGYGYTF